This is a list of T cell receptor beta chains from one sample in a study of T-cell memory formation after mild COVID-19. One entry per CDR3 protein, called by TCRdb with MiXCR from the 5' RACE reads. The sample lists some 70,000 distinct CDR3 sequences, approximately 15% occurring once. Sample: PBMCs or a T cell subset sorted from them (not recorded which). All receptors come from an adult woman who had mild COVID-19 (a few samples of this study predate the infection). Cell type and time point are not known. Each CDR3 is given with its conserved first and last residue. A D gene is named only where the DNA matches it firmly. Size values are once, few and many counts, or a class for expanded clones, and some rows have none.

J gene: TRBJ1-1; clone size: -; D gene: TRBD1; V gene: TRBV12-3/TRBV12-4; CDR3 protein: CASSTSGTVNTEAFF; CDR3 DNA: TGTGCCAGCAGTACTTCCGGGACAGTGAACACTGAAGCTTTCTTT
J gene: TRBJ2-5; clone size: few; D gene: TRBD1; V gene: TRBV7-9; CDR3 protein: CASSLTPGTGADPETQYF; CDR3 DNA: TGTGCCAGCAGCCTCACCCCGGGGACAGGAGCTGACCCAGAGACCCAGTACTTC
J gene: TRBJ2-3; clone size: -; D gene: -; V gene: TRBV2; CDR3 protein: CASSEWGGRPDTQYF; CDR3 DNA: TGTGCCAGCAGTGAGTGGGGGGGCCGACCAGATACGCAGTATTTT
J gene: TRBJ1-1; clone size: -; D gene: -; V gene: TRBV25-1; CDR3 protein: CASSWSTEAFF; CDR3 DNA: TGTGCCAGCAGTTGGTCCACTGAAGCTTTCTTT
J gene: TRBJ2-3; clone size: -; D gene: TRBD1; V gene: TRBV7-9; CDR3 protein: CASSLQGAPTDTQYF; CDR3 DNA: TGTGCCAGCAGCTTACAGGGGGCCCCCACAGATACGCAGTATTTT
J gene: TRBJ2-7; clone size: -; D gene: TRBD2; V gene: TRBV6-1; CDR3 protein: CASREDFAGTKISYEQYF; CDR3 DNA: TGTGCCAGCAGAGAAGATTTTGCCGGGACTAAAATTTCCTACGAGCAGTACTTC
J gene: TRBJ2-1; clone size: few; D gene: TRBD1; V gene: TRBV6-5; CDR3 protein: CASRIDHRDRGNEQFF; CDR3 DNA: TGTGCCAGCAGGATAGATCACCGGGACAGGGGCAATGAGCAGTTCTTC
J gene: TRBJ1-2; clone size: -; D gene: -; V gene: TRBV4-1; CDR3 protein: CASSQVGNYGYTF; CDR3 DNA: TGCGCCAGCAGCCAAGTAGGGAACTATGGCTACACCTTC
J gene: TRBJ2-1; clone size: -; D gene: TRBD2; V gene: TRBV27; CDR3 protein: CASRGGRSYNEQFF; CDR3 DNA: TGTGCCAGCAGAGGCGGGAGGTCTTACAATGAGCAGTTCTTC
J gene: TRBJ2-1; clone size: -; D gene: TRBD2; V gene: TRBV5-5; CDR3 protein: CASSPRGGDYNEQFF; CDR3 DNA: TGTGCCAGCAGCCCCCGGGGAGGGGACTACAATGAGCAGTTCTTC
J gene: TRBJ1-1; clone size: -; D gene: -; V gene: TRBV4-1; CDR3 protein: CASSQEPENTEAFF; CDR3 DNA: TGCGCCAGCAGCCAAGAGCCAGAGAACACTGAAGCTTTCTTT
J gene: TRBJ2-3; clone size: few; D gene: TRBD1; V gene: TRBV6-4; CDR3 protein: CASSPGTADTQYF; CDR3 DNA: TGTGCCAGCAGTCCCGGGACAGCCGATACGCAGTATTTT
J gene: TRBJ2-7; clone size: -; D gene: -; V gene: TRBV5-1; CDR3 protein: CASSSGDGTYEQYF; CDR3 DNA: TGCGCCAGCAGCTCCGGAGACGGAACCTACGAGCAGTACTTC
J gene: TRBJ1-2; clone size: few; D gene: TRBD1; V gene: TRBV24-1; CDR3 protein: CATSGRDSPYGYTF; CDR3 DNA: TGTGCCACCAGTGGGCGGGACAGCCCCTATGGCTACACCTTC
J gene: TRBJ2-1; clone size: few; D gene: -; V gene: TRBV5-8; CDR3 protein: CASSLFGPGSYNEQFF; CDR3 DNA: TGTGCCAGCAGCTTGTTCGGACCAGGCTCCTACAATGAGCAGTTCTTC
J gene: TRBJ2-7; clone size: many; D gene: TRBD1; V gene: TRBV5-1; CDR3 protein: CASSSGTGAYEQYF; CDR3 DNA: TGCGCCAGCAGCTCCGGGACAGGGGCTTACGAGCAGTACTTC
J gene: TRBJ2-7; clone size: few; D gene: -; V gene: TRBV12-3/TRBV12-4; CDR3 protein: CASSFVLADPTYEQYF; CDR3 DNA: TGTGCCAGCAGTTTTGTATTGGCGGACCCTACCTACGAGCAGTACTTC
J gene: TRBJ2-7; clone size: -; D gene: -; V gene: TRBV4-3; CDR3 protein: CASSQDFAGLYEQYF; CDR3 DNA: TGCGCCAGCAGCCAAGATTTCGCAGGGTTATACGAGCAGTACTTC
J gene: TRBJ2-5; clone size: few; D gene: TRBD2; V gene: TRBV4-1; CDR3 protein: CASSRAGGSETQYF; CDR3 DNA: TGCGCCAGCAGTAGGGCGGGGGGATCCGAGACCCAGTACTTC
J gene: TRBJ2-2; clone size: few; D gene: -; V gene: TRBV7-3; CDR3 protein: CASSLNLGEATGELFF; CDR3 DNA: TGTGCCAGCAGCTTAAATCTGGGAGAGGCCACCGGGGAGCTGTTTTTT
J gene: TRBJ2-7; clone size: -; D gene: -; V gene: TRBV12-3/TRBV12-4; CDR3 protein: CASSARTYYEQYF; CDR3 DNA: TGTGCCAGCAGCGCCCGGACTTACTACGAGCAGTACTTC
J gene: TRBJ2-7; clone size: few; D gene: -; V gene: TRBV6-5; CDR3 protein: CASSYSITGTFYEQYF; CDR3 DNA: TGTGCCAGCAGTTACTCTATAACCGGGACTTTCTACGAGCAGTACTTC
J gene: TRBJ2-7; clone size: few; D gene: -; V gene: TRBV4-1; CDR3 protein: CASGKGDLYEQYF; CDR3 DNA: TGCGCCAGCGGTAAAGGGGACCTCTACGAGCAGTACTTC
J gene: TRBJ2-7; clone size: few; D gene: -; V gene: TRBV21-1; CDR3 protein: CASSTTSTSSYEQYF; CDR3 DNA: TGTGCCAGCAGCACGACGTCGACGAGTAGCTACGAGCAGTACTTC
J gene: TRBJ2-7; clone size: -; D gene: -; V gene: TRBV29-1; CDR3 protein: CSVEGLDSAGSGEQYF; CDR3 DNA: TGCAGCGTTGAAGGGCTAGACTCGGCTGGAAGCGGCGAGCAGTACTTC
J gene: TRBJ1-2; clone size: few; D gene: TRBD1; V gene: TRBV5-5; CDR3 protein: CASSPRTGGGYTF; CDR3 DNA: TGTGCCAGCAGCCCACGGACAGGGGGCGGCTACACCTTC
J gene: TRBJ1-1; clone size: -; D gene: -; V gene: TRBV7-6; CDR3 protein: CASSLNRGGGTEAFF; CDR3 DNA: TGTGCCAGCAGCTTAAATAGAGGTGGTGGGACTGAAGCTTTCTTT
J gene: TRBJ2-5; clone size: few; D gene: -; V gene: TRBV7-8; CDR3 protein: CASSLFASETQYF; CDR3 DNA: TGTGCCAGCAGCTTATTCGCGAGTGAGACCCAGTACTTC
J gene: TRBJ2-3; clone size: -; D gene: -; V gene: TRBV2; CDR3 protein: CASSEAERSFTDTQYF; CDR3 DNA: TGTGCCAGCAGTGAAGCAGAGCGGTCCTTCACAGATACGCAGTATTTT
J gene: TRBJ2-2; clone size: -; D gene: TRBD2; V gene: TRBV6-1; CDR3 protein: CASGSGGSGTGELFF; CDR3 DNA: TGTGCCAGCGGGAGCGGGGGGAGTGGAACCGGGGAGCTGTTTTTT
J gene: TRBJ2-1; clone size: -; D gene: -; V gene: TRBV24-1; CDR3 protein: CATSEGDRLGGQFF; CDR3 DNA: TGTGCCACCAGTGAGGGAGACAGGCTAGGTGGGCAGTTCTTC
J gene: TRBJ1-1; clone size: few; D gene: -; V gene: TRBV27; CDR3 protein: CASRNRDGPFTEAFF; CDR3 DNA: TGTGCCAGCAGGAACCGGGACGGTCCCTTCACTGAAGCTTTCTTT
J gene: TRBJ2-7; clone size: -; D gene: TRBD1; V gene: TRBV12-3/TRBV12-4; CDR3 protein: CASSSRDRVPEQYF; CDR3 DNA: TGTGCCAGCAGTTCCCGGGACAGGGTTCCCGAGCAGTACTTC
J gene: TRBJ2-1; clone size: -; D gene: -; V gene: TRBV7-9; CDR3 protein: CASSFSGGDSYNEQFF; CDR3 DNA: TGTGCCAGCAGCTTCTCTGGAGGGGATTCCTACAATGAGCAGTTCTTC
J gene: TRBJ2-3; clone size: -; D gene: TRBD1; V gene: TRBV29-1; CDR3 protein: CSVAEGQASTDTQYF; CDR3 DNA: TGCAGCGTCGCCGAAGGACAGGCAAGCACAGATACGCAGTATTTT
J gene: TRBJ2-7; clone size: few; D gene: TRBD1; V gene: TRBV6-2/TRBV6-3; CDR3 protein: CASSYTRDSSYEQYF; CDR3 DNA: TGTGCCAGCAGTTATACCCGGGACAGTTCCTACGAGCAGTACTTC
J gene: TRBJ1-1; clone size: -; D gene: -; V gene: TRBV4-1; CDR3 protein: CASSQARGRNTEAFF; CDR3 DNA: TGCGCCAGCAGCCAAGCTAGGGGCAGAAACACTGAAGCTTTCTTT
J gene: TRBJ2-3; clone size: few; D gene: -; V gene: TRBV5-1; CDR3 protein: CASTPGDRTDTQYF; CDR3 DNA: TGCGCCAGCACCCCTGGAGATCGCACAGATACGCAGTATTTT
J gene: TRBJ2-5; clone size: -; D gene: TRBD1; V gene: TRBV12-3/TRBV12-4; CDR3 protein: CASSLGGLPYF; CDR3 DNA: TGTGCCAGCAGTCTAGGGGGCCTCCCGTACTTC
J gene: TRBJ2-5; clone size: -; D gene: -; V gene: TRBV2; CDR3 protein: CASSVQGYETQYF; CDR3 DNA: TGTGCCAGCAGTGTACAGGGTTACGAGACCCAGTACTTC